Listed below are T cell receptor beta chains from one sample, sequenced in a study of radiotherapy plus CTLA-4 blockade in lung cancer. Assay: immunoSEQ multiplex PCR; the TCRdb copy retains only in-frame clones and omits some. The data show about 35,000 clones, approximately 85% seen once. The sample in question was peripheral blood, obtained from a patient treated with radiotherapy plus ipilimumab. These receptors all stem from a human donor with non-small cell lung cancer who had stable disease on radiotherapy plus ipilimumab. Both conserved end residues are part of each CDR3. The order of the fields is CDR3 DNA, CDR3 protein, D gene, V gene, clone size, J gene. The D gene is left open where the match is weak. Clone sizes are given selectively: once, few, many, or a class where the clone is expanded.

DNA: TGTGCCAGCAGGGGCGGGGATCAGCCCCAGCATTTT
CDR3: CASRGGDQPQHF
D: NA
V: TRBV6-5
size: NA
J: TRBJ1-5

DNA: TGTGCCAGCAGCCCCGGGAGGCGCAACTATGGCTACACCTTC
CDR3: CASSPGRRNYGYTF
D: NA
V: TRBV7-9
size: NA
J: TRBJ1-2

DNA: TGTGCCAGCTCAAAGGACAGTGTGACCTACGAGCAGTACTTC
CDR3: CASSKDSVTYEQYF
D: NA
V: TRBV18
size: NA
J: TRBJ2-7

DNA: TGCGCCAGCAGCGAACCGGACAGGGGTGTTGAGACCCAGTACTTC
CDR3: CASSEPDRGVETQYF
D: TRBD1
V: TRBV5-1
size: NA
J: TRBJ2-5

DNA: TGTGCCAGCAGCTTAACAGTAGCGGGAGTGGGCGAGCAGTACTTC
CDR3: CASSLTVAGVGEQYF
D: TRBD2
V: TRBV7-3
size: NA
J: TRBJ2-7

DNA: TGCGCCAGCAGCTTGGCGGTAGCGGTCCAACGCCCAGATACGCAGTATTTT
CDR3: CASSLAVAVQRPDTQYF
D: NA
V: TRBV5-1
size: NA
J: TRBJ2-3

DNA: TGTGCCACCACCAGGGGCGAGTCATCAGATACGCAGTATTTT
CDR3: CATTRGESSDTQYF
D: NA
V: TRBV15
size: once
J: TRBJ2-3

DNA: TGTGCCAGCAGTCAGGGGACAGACGGCAGCAATCAGCCCCAGCATTTT
CDR3: CASSQGTDGSNQPQHF
D: TRBD1
V: TRBV28
size: NA
J: TRBJ1-5

DNA: TGTGCCAGCAGTCCAAACTACGAGCAGTACTTC
CDR3: CASSPNYEQYF
D: NA
V: TRBV2
size: few
J: TRBJ2-7

DNA: TGCGCCAGCAGCTCGCGGACAGGGAGCGACACAGATACGCAGTATTTT
CDR3: CASSSRTGSDTDTQYF
D: TRBD1
V: TRBV5-1
size: NA
J: TRBJ2-3

DNA: TGTGCCAGCAGCGTAGGGGCAGCAAACTATGGCTACACCTTC
CDR3: CASSVGAANYGYTF
D: NA
V: TRBV9
size: NA
J: TRBJ1-2

DNA: TGCGCCAGCAGCCAAGGCCTAGCGGGAGACGAGTACTACAATGAGCAGTTCTTC
CDR3: CASSQGLAGDEYYNEQFF
D: TRBD2
V: TRBV4-3
size: NA
J: TRBJ2-1

DNA: TGTGCCAGCAGTGAAGCGCTTCCGGGAGCGGATAATGAGCAGTTCTTC
CDR3: CASSEALPGADNEQFF
D: NA
V: TRBV2
size: NA
J: TRBJ2-1

DNA: TGCGCCAGCAGCCAAGATAGACAGGGGCTATACGAGCAGTACTTC
CDR3: CASSQDRQGLYEQYF
D: TRBD1
V: TRBV4-3
size: NA
J: TRBJ2-7

DNA: TGTGCCACTTCCGGGACTAGGAGCTACGAGCAGTACTTC
CDR3: CATSGTRSYEQYF
D: TRBD2
V: TRBV28
size: NA
J: TRBJ2-7

DNA: TGTGCCAGCAGCCCGTGGCCCGGAAACACCATATATTTT
CDR3: CASSPWPGNTIYF
D: NA
V: TRBV11-2
size: NA
J: TRBJ1-3

DNA: TGTGCCACCGCCCGGACAGGGAACACCGGGGAGCTGTTTTTT
CDR3: CATARTGNTGELFF
D: TRBD1
V: TRBV6-4
size: NA
J: TRBJ2-2

DNA: TGTGCCAGCAGTTACTCAATCGGCCTAGCCGACGAGCAGTACTTC
CDR3: CASSYSIGLADEQYF
D: NA
V: TRBV6-5
size: medium-sized
J: TRBJ2-7

DNA: TGTGCCAGCAGTTCCCGAGGGGGTCTAGCGGGAGCGGGGGAGCAGTACTTC
CDR3: CASSSRGGLAGAGEQYF
D: TRBD2
V: TRBV7-9
size: few
J: TRBJ2-7

DNA: TGCGCCAGCAGCCGTAGACTTGAAGCCAAAAACATTCAGTACTTC
CDR3: CASSRRLEAKNIQYF
D: NA
V: TRBV4-3
size: NA
J: TRBJ2-4

DNA: TGTGCCACCTCTGGGGGGGACGGGTACTACGAGCAGTACTTC
CDR3: CATSGGDGYYEQYF
D: TRBD2
V: TRBV28
size: NA
J: TRBJ2-7

DNA: TGTGCCAGCTCACCATTCACAGGGGACAATGAGCAGTTCTTC
CDR3: CASSPFTGDNEQFF
D: TRBD1
V: TRBV18
size: NA
J: TRBJ2-1

DNA: TGTGCCAGCAGCCTGCAGGAGGGTGGCACTGAAGCTTTCTTT
CDR3: CASSLQEGGTEAFF
D: NA
V: TRBV7-6
size: NA
J: TRBJ1-1

DNA: TGCGCCAGCAGCTCCGGGACTAGCGGGTCCTACGAGCAGTACTTC
CDR3: CASSSGTSGSYEQYF
D: TRBD2
V: TRBV5-1
size: NA
J: TRBJ2-7

DNA: TGTGCCAGCAGACCAACATGGTACAATCAGCCCCAGCATTTT
CDR3: CASRPTWYNQPQHF
D: NA
V: TRBV11-2
size: NA
J: TRBJ1-5

DNA: TGTGCCACCAGCAGAGACGCGGGAAGGAACACCGGGGAGCTGTTTTTT
CDR3: CATSRDAGRNTGELFF
D: NA
V: TRBV15
size: NA
J: TRBJ2-2

DNA: TGTGCCAGCAGTTTAAAAGGCTTGTCGGGAATTCAGTACTTC
CDR3: CASSLKGLSGIQYF
D: NA
V: TRBV28
size: NA
J: TRBJ2-4

DNA: TGTGCCAGCAGCCTAGAACGGGGTACCGGGGAGCTGTTTTTT
CDR3: CASSLERGTGELFF
D: NA
V: TRBV7-2
size: once
J: TRBJ2-2

DNA: TGCGCCAGCAGCCAAGAACAGGGCTACAATGAGCAGTTCTTC
CDR3: CASSQEQGYNEQFF
D: NA
V: TRBV4-3
size: once
J: TRBJ2-1

DNA: TGTGCCAGCAGTGAGCGGGTTAGCACAGATACGCAGTATTTT
CDR3: CASSERVSTDTQYF
D: NA
V: TRBV2
size: NA
J: TRBJ2-3

DNA: TGCAGCGCAACCTTGGGGGCGGGCTCTTATGGCTACACCTTC
CDR3: CSATLGAGSYGYTF
D: NA
V: TRBV29-1
size: few
J: TRBJ1-2

DNA: TGTGCCAGCAGCTTCGGAGGAAGCACAGATACGCAGTATTTT
CDR3: CASSFGGSTDTQYF
D: NA
V: TRBV7-6
size: NA
J: TRBJ2-3

DNA: TGTGCCAGCAGTAACAGGGTAGATCAGCCCCAGCATTTT
CDR3: CASSNRVDQPQHF
D: NA
V: TRBV6-5
size: few
J: TRBJ1-5

DNA: TGTGCCAGCAGTTCAGGGGGGCCAGATACGCAGTATTTT
CDR3: CASSSGGPDTQYF
D: NA
V: TRBV2
size: NA
J: TRBJ2-3

DNA: TGTGCCAGAAGCTGCCGTGACAGGGAATATCCTAGCTACGAGCAGTACTTC
CDR3: CARSCRDREYPSYEQYF
D: TRBD1
V: TRBV5-3
size: NA
J: TRBJ2-7

DNA: TGTGCCAGCAGCTTAGATCGAGCGGGAGCCGGGGAGCTGTTTTTT
CDR3: CASSLDRAGAGELFF
D: TRBD2
V: TRBV7-2
size: few
J: TRBJ2-2

DNA: TGTGCCAGCAGCTCGGGAGCGTCCCCGGGAGGTGAGCAGTTCTTC
CDR3: CASSSGASPGGEQFF
D: TRBD2
V: TRBV7-3
size: NA
J: TRBJ2-1

DNA: TGTGCCAGCAGCTCAACAGGGGTAGAGACCCAGTACTTC
CDR3: CASSSTGVETQYF
D: TRBD1
V: TRBV5-8
size: NA
J: TRBJ2-5

DNA: TGTGCCAGCAGCCCTAGCGGGAGATGGGATACGCAGTATTTT
CDR3: CASSPSGRWDTQYF
D: TRBD2
V: TRBV7-2
size: NA
J: TRBJ2-3

DNA: TGTGCCAGCAGTGAAACAGGGGTAGGAGAAAAACTGTTTTTT
CDR3: CASSETGVGEKLFF
D: TRBD1
V: TRBV6-5
size: NA
J: TRBJ1-4

DNA: TGTGCCAGCAGTTTATCGACAGGGGAGGGGACCCAGTACTTC
CDR3: CASSLSTGEGTQYF
D: NA
V: TRBV27
size: few
J: TRBJ2-5

DNA: TGTGCCAGCAGCTTATCGGTCCTCACTGAAGCTTTCTTT
CDR3: CASSLSVLTEAFF
D: NA
V: TRBV11-2
size: NA
J: TRBJ1-1

DNA: TGTGCCAGCAGTTTATCGATAGTATGGACAGCGCGTGAGCAGTACTTC
CDR3: CASSLSIVWTAREQYF
D: NA
V: TRBV27
size: NA
J: TRBJ2-7

DNA: TGCGCCAGCAGCCAAGATTCCCTATTAGCGGGAGATGTGGGTGTGCAGTACTTC
CDR3: CASSQDSLLAGDVGVQYF
D: TRBD2
V: TRBV4-3
size: NA
J: TRBJ2-7

DNA: TGCAGCGTTGAAGATCCTAGACAGGGACGTGGCTACACCTTC
CDR3: CSVEDPRQGRGYTF
D: TRBD1
V: TRBV29-1
size: medium-sized
J: TRBJ1-2

DNA: TGTGCCAGCAGTGAAGGTGGAGGGGACTATAGCAATCAGCCCCAGCATTTT
CDR3: CASSEGGGDYSNQPQHF
D: NA
V: TRBV28
size: NA
J: TRBJ1-5

DNA: TGTGCCAGCTCCTTCGGACAGCAAGAGACCCAGTACTTC
CDR3: CASSFGQQETQYF
D: NA
V: TRBV18
size: NA
J: TRBJ2-5

DNA: TGTGCCAGCAGCCCGGGGACAGCCGCGGATACGCAGTATTTT
CDR3: CASSPGTAADTQYF
D: TRBD1
V: TRBV7-3
size: NA
J: TRBJ2-3

DNA: TGTGCCAGCAGTGAAGCACAGGGAATACAGCCCCAGCATTTT
CDR3: CASSEAQGIQPQHF
D: NA
V: TRBV2
size: once
J: TRBJ1-5

DNA: TGTGCCAGCAGCGTAGGGGCCGGCGGGAGGGTAGGAGAGACCCAGTACTTC
CDR3: CASSVGAGGRVGETQYF
D: TRBD2
V: TRBV9
size: once
J: TRBJ2-5